What follows are 14 T cell receptor beta chains derived from one specimen sequenced in a study of T cell repertoires in cytomegalovirus infection. TCRdb re-analysed the reads in MiXCR, keeping a single row per CDR3 protein. The data show nearly 700,000 distinct CDR3 sequences, with 33% seen just once and around a sixth held by the top ten. For these receptors, no antigen is known. This specimen consisted of cultured PBMCs, obtained from culture after CMV antigen stimulation. These receptors all stem from a human donor in good health (CMV status not recorded). Some clones in this sample may be carry-over from other donors' samples.

The CDR3 sequence is CAISLTEGDTQYF. The DNA for the CDR3 is TGTGCCATCAGTTTAACTGAGGGAGATACGCAGTATTTT. The chain has TRBV10-3 and TRBJ2-3; a possible D gene is TRBD2 (5 bases). Trimming removed 5 bases at V and 5 bases at J, with 11 bases between. From germline, CDR1 is ENHRY and CDR2 SYGVKD. The CDR3 is 13 residues long.

The CDR3 reads CASSPLAGHNEQFF. CDR3 sequence (DNA): TGTGCCAGCAGCCCCCTAGCGGGACATAATGAGCAGTTCTTC. The chain links TRBV6-1 to TRBJ2-1, with TRBD2 matching 9 bases. This CDR3 region has 14 residues. Germline CDR1 and CDR2: MNHNS and SASEGT. The V segment lost 6 bases and the J segment 7 bases; nucleotides outside the gene matches: 7.

The gene calls are TRBV6-5 and TRBJ1-2; TRBD1 is a possible D gene (5 bases). Germline CDR1 is MNHEY and CDR2 is SVGAGI. Trimming removed 0 bases from V and 3 bases from J, with 11 bases in between. The CDR3 runs to 15 residues. The CDR3 is CASSYSTGGDYGYTF. CDR3 sequence (DNA): TGTGCCAGCAGTTACTCAACCGGGGGAGACTATGGCTACACCTTC.

This clonotype was observed at least ten times. This chain joins TRBV7-9 and TRBJ2-5; 10 nucleotides match TRBD2. The length of the CDR3 is 16 residues. Germline V gene sequence: CDR1 SEHNR, CDR2 FQNEAQ (reference sequence). Losses at the gene ends were 5 bases for V and 5 bases for J; bases not matched to a gene: 11. The DNA for the CDR3 is TGTGCCAGCAGCCCCGGGCTAGCGGGAGTTAGTGAGACCCAGTACTTC. Translated: CASSPGLAGVSETQYF.

This clonotype was counted only a few times. In DNA, the CDR3 is TGTGCCAGCAGCTCATCTAGGACTTGGACTGAAGCTTTCTTT. It is translated as CASSSSRTWTEAFF. V usage is TRBV5-4 and J usage is TRBJ1-1; D gene unclear. V shed 3 bases and J shed 5 bases, with 14 bases lying between them. Germline values: CDR1 SGHNT, CDR2 YYREEE (reference sequence). The CDR3 extends over 14 amino acids.

The chain carries TRBV19 and TRBJ2-1; 7 positions match TRBD2. Germline trimming cut 5 bases from V and 6 bases from J; bases unmatched to any gene: 4. The CDR3 extends over 13 amino acids. CDR1 and CDR2 (germline): LNHDA, SQIVND (reference sequence). The CDR3 loop reads CASSPRTSNEQFF. The CDR3 bases are TGTGCCAGTAGTCCACGGACTAGCAATGAGCAGTTCTTC.

This chain links TRBV18 with TRBJ2-1, with D maybe TRBD1 (6 bases). The V end was cut by 4 bases, the J end by 5 bases, with 21 bases between. Per the germline V gene, CDR1 is KGHSH and CDR2 is LQKENI. The CDR3 runs 17 residues. The CDR3 is CASSQLRGTLGDNEQFF. As DNA, the CDR3 is TGTGCCAGCTCACAACTACGAGGGACACTCGGTGACAATGAGCAGTTCTTC.

The J gene is TRBJ2-1, the V gene TRBV27, with a possible D match to TRBD1 (5 bases). Trimming stripped 3 bases from V and 12 bases from J, with 15 bases between. This CDR3 contains 13 residues. Germline V gene data show CDR1 as MNHEY and CDR2 as SMNVEV (reference sequence). CDR3 DNA: TGTGCCAGCAGTTTTCCCCCCTCACAGGTGCAGTTCTTC. Its protein product is CASSFPPSQVQFF.

V is TRBV2 and J is TRBJ2-1; a weak D match, TRBD1 (6 bases). The CDR3 sequence is 13 residues long. The germline gives CDR1 SNHLY, CDR2 FYNNEI. V was cut by 5 bases and J by 7 bases, with 12 bases left in between. As DNA, the CDR3 is TGTGCCAGCAGTACCCGAGGGGGAAATGAGCAGTTCTTC. Its translation: CASSTRGGNEQFF.

V gene TRBV5-4 combines with J gene TRBJ2-7; 7 nucleotides line up with TRBD2. This CDR3 comprises 14 residues. The V and J ends lost 4 bases and 3 bases, in that order; junction bases with no gene match: 7. Germline V lookup: CDR1 SGHNT, CDR2 YYREEE (reference sequence). The CDR3 DNA sequence: TGTGCCAGCAGCCCCAGCGGGACTGTCTACGAGCAGTACTTC. Its protein is CASSPSGTVYEQYF. The full variable domain, completed using reference TRBV5-4 and TRBJ2-7, is ETGVTQSPTHLIKTRGQQVTLRCSSQSGHNTVSWYQQALGQGPQFIFQYYREEENGRGNFPPRFSGLQFPNYSSELNVNALELDDSALYLCASSPSGTVYEQYFGPGTRLTVT.

This clonotype showed up many times. The V call is TRBV7-2, the J call TRBJ2-7, with D perhaps TRBD1 or TRBD2 (5 bases each). This CDR3 has 14 amino acids. The V end was cut by 5 bases, the J end by 7 bases, with 18 bases between. Germline V lookup: CDR1 SGHTA, CDR2 FQGNSA. Here the CDR3 reads CASSPGTINQEQYF. CDR3 in DNA: TGTGCCAGCAGCCCAGGGACCATTAACCAGGAGCAGTACTTC.

This sequence joins TRBV28 and TRBJ2-2; D gene unclear. From germline, CDR1 is MDHEN and CDR2 SYDVKM. Trimming stripped 11 bases from V and 2 bases from J, with 12 bases between. The CDR3 has 13 amino acids. This CDR3 reads CAYGQINTGELFF. The CDR3 DNA reads TGTGCCTACGGGCAAATTAACACCGGGGAGCTGTTTTTT.

CDR3 DNA: TGTGCCAGCATCGACGGGGTGGACAATGAGCAGTTCTTC. As protein: CASIDGVDNEQFF. The genes are TRBV2 and TRBJ2-1, with TRBD2 as a possible D gene (5 bases). Germline V gene sequence: CDR1 SNHLY, CDR2 FYNNEI. Trimming took 7 bases from V and 5 from J, leaving 12 bases between them. The CDR3 extends over 13 amino acids.

This clonotype showed up just a few times. The chain carries TRBV7-2 and TRBJ2-1; D gene unclear. Between the trimmed V and J ends, which lost 5 bases and 12 bases, there was a span of 20 bases. This CDR3 has 14 residues. Germline assignment: CDR1 SGHTA and CDR2 FQGNSA. CDR3 nucleotides: TGTGCCAGCAGCCCACTTAGGGATGTTGGAGCGCAGTTCTTC. It encodes CASSPLRDVGAQFF.